This TCR beta chain was identified in a study of T-cell memory formation after mild COVID-19. The CDR3 covers 14 residues. Trimming stripped 6 bases from V and 0 bases from J, with 9 bases between. Looked up from germline, CDR1 is KGHSH and CDR2 is LQKENI. TCRdb re-derived calls from the 5' RACE reads in MiXCR, one entry per CDR3 protein. The profile shows about 210,000 distinct CDR3 sequences, more than 25% of them singletons. The TCR was taken from an adult woman who had mild COVID-19 (a few samples of this study predate the infection). Cell type and time point are not known. The genes are TRBV18 and TRBJ1-5; D unresolved. The material sequenced was PBMCs or a T cell subset sorted from them (not recorded which). CDR3 sequence: CASSEGISNQPQHF. CDR3 nucleotides: TGTGCCAGCTCCGAAGGGATTAGCAATCAGCCCCAGCATTTT.